The sequence of this T cell receptor (beta chain) was determined in a study of cytomegalovirus exposure and HLA in healthy donors. J lost 3 bases, V lost 7 bases, and 7 bases had no gene match. The germline gives CDR1 SGHRS, CDR2 YFSETQ. The CDR3 contains 14 residues. Measured with immunoSEQ multiplex PCR; TCRdb has only the in-frame clones, and not every one. The sample contains some 60,000 clones, approximately 96% of which appear only once. V gene TRBV5-1 combines with J gene TRBJ2-7, with 10 bases fitting TRBD1. The sequence was obtained from a man between 18 and 35 years old in good health and CMV-seronegative. Sequenced: PBMCs. The chain's CDR3 is CASDPGQGFYEQYF. Here the CDR3 DNA reads TGCGCCAGCGACCCGGGACAGGGGTTCTACGAGCAGTACTTC.